This T cell receptor (beta chain) was sequenced for a study of CD8 T cells in Susac syndrome. Study findings and constraints: Among active patients and in TEMRA cells, CD8+ clonal expansion in Susac reached its peak.

TEMRA cells were FACS-enriched, while CD8+ and CD4+ T cells were negatively isolated. This clonotype has a handful of counts. Its antigen remains unidentified. The CDR3 spans 13 residues. Trimming left V 6 bases short and J 0 bases short, with 8 bases between. Germline loops: CDR1 SGHDN, CDR2 FVKESK. Roughly 0.45 to 1 ug RNA was reverse transcribed with random hexamers. The method of amplification for TCR beta CDR3 was immunoSEQ multiplex PCR, covering 54 Vbeta and 13 Jbeta. TCRdb reprocessed the immunoSEQ multiplex PCR reads with MiXCR, giving one entry per CDR3 protein. The sample lists about 190,000 distinct CDR3 sequences; just under 95% were seen once.

The specimen sequenced was CD8+ T cells from PBMCs. This receptor was identified in a human donor with Susac syndrome. The V and J genes are TRBV14 and TRBJ1-2; D is unresolved. The CDR3 DNA reads TGTGCCAGCAGTTCGACATCTAACTATGGCTACACCTTC. Translating it yields CASSSTSNYGYTF.